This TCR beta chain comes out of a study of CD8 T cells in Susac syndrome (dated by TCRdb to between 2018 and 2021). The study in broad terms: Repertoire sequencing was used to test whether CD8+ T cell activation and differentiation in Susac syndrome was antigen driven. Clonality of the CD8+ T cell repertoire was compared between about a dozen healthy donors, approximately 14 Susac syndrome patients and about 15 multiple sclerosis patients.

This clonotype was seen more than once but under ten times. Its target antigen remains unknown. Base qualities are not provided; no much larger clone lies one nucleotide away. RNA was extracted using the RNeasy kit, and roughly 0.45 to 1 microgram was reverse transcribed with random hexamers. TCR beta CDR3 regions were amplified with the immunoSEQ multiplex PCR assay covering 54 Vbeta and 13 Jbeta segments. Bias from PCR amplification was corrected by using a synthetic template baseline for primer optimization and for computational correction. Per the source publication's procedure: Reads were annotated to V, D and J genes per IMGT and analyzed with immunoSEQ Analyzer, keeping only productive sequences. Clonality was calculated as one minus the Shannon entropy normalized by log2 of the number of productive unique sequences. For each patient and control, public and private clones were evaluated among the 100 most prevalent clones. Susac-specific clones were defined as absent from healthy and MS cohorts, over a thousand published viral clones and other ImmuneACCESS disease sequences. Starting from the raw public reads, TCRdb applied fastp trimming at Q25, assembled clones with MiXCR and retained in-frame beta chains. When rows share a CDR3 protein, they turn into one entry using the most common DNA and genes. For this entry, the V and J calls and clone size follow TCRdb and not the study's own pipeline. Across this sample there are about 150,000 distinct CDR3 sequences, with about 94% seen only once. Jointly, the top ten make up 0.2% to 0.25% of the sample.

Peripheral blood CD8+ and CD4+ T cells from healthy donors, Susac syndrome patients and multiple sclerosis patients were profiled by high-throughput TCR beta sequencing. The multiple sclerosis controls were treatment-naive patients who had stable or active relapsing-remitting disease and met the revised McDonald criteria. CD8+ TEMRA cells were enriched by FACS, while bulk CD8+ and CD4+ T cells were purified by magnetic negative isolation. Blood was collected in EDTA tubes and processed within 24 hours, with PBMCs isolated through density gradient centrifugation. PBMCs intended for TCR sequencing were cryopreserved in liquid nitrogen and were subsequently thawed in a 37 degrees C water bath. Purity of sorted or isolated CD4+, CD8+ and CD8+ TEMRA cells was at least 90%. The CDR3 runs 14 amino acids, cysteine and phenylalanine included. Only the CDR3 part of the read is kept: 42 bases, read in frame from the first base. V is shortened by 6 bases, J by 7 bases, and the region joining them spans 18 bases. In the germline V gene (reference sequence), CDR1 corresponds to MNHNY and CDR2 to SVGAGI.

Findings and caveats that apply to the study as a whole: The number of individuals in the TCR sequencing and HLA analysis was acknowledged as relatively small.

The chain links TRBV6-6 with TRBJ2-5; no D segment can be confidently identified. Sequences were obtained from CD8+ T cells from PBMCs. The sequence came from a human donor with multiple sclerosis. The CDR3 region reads CASSRLGRDATQYF. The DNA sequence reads TGTGCCAGCAGCCGCCTTGGGCGTGATGCGACCCAGTACTTC.